The clone carrying this T cell receptor (beta chain) was detected a few times. The antigen is unknown. This sample was taken from a study of CD8 T cells in ankylosing spondylitis. Study-wide points: A TCR beta motif made of about 8 highly homologous variants seemed typical of ankylosing spondylitis blood.

Via MiXCR, TCRdb re-called the 5' RACE reads, giving one row per CDR3 protein. The data show some 100,000 distinct CDR3 sequences, 9% seen once. The V gene end was trimmed by 6 bases and the J gene end by 3 bases; junction bases not matched to a gene: 7. This CDR3 has 15 residues. Germline CDR1 and CDR2: SNHLY and FYNNEI. The sample taken for sequencing was blood, either unsorted or a sorted T cell fraction (not recorded which). V is TRBV2 and J is TRBJ2-2; 7 bases are a match to TRBD2. This TCR derives from a male donor with ankylosing spondylitis. The CDR3 sequence is CASSPGREDTGELFF. DNA of the CDR3: TGTGCCAGCAGCCCGGGGAGGGAGGACACCGGGGAGCTGTTTTTT.